What follows are 14 T cell receptor beta chains derived from one specimen sequenced in a study of shared clonotypes between healthy human individuals. Measured with immunoSEQ multiplex PCR; TCRdb has only the in-frame clones, and not every one. The table records a few million clones, roughly 95% of them present only once. The sample taken for sequencing was naive CD4+ T cells sorted from blood. As to subset: CD45RA+ positively selected. These receptors originate from a man aged 18 to 29 in good health.

The chain is built from TRBV10-3 and TRBJ1-1, with D hard to call. The CDR3 has 13 residues. V was cut by 11 bases and J by 1 base, with 14 bases left in between. Germline CDR1 is ENHRY and CDR2 is SYGVKD. Written as DNA, the CDR3 is TGTGCCGGTAGGGCGGCGGAGAACACTGAAGCTTTCTTT. It translates to CAGRAAENTEAFF.

The chain joins TRBV4-1 to TRBJ2-2; TRBD2 matches at 9 bases. This CDR3 is 17 amino acids long. V trimming: 1 base; J trimming: 5 bases; junction bases outside the gene matches: 8. The germline V gene has CDR1 MGHRA and CDR2 YSYEKL. CDR3 protein: CASSQGKMGLATGELFF. The CDR3 bases are TGCGCCAGCAGCCAAGGAAAGATGGGACTAGCTACCGGGGAGCTGTTTTTT.

The chain recombines TRBV6-5 with TRBJ2-2, with a weak D call TRBD2 (6 bases). The germline gives CDR1 MNHEY, CDR2 SVGAGI. The V end lost 2 bases, the J end lost 4 bases, and 14 bases lay between the germline ends. The CDR3 length is 16 residues. The CDR3 sequence is CASSYEASAITGELFF. In DNA, the CDR3 is TGTGCCAGCAGTTACGAGGCTAGCGCTATCACCGGGGAGCTGTTTTTT.

Concerning this clone itself: Other DNA sequences of this sample code for an identical CDR3. This chain links TRBV19 with TRBJ2-3; TRBD2 matches 11 bases. Unmatched junction bases numbered 2, after V lost 9 bases and J lost 0 bases. The germline CDR1 and CDR2 sequences are LNHDA and SQIVND (reference sequence). This CDR3 spans 14 amino acids. For the CDR3, the DNA is TGTGCCAGCAGGACTAGCGGGAGCACAGATACGCAGTATTTT. Amino acids: CASRTSGSTDTQYF.

The chain combines TRBV2 with TRBJ2-7; D remains unclear. Germline assignment: CDR1 SNHLY and CDR2 FYNNEI. V lost 8 bases and J lost 0, with 11 bases in between. This CDR3 is 13 amino acids long. The CDR3 spells CASVGFFSYEQYF. The CDR3 region has the DNA TGTGCCAGCGTGGGGTTCTTCTCCTACGAGCAGTACTTC.

Concerning this clone: The sample has other DNA sequences that encode this CDR3 too. V and J are TRBV7-2 and TRBJ1-5; D remains ambiguous. V lost 3 bases to trimming and J lost 0 bases, with 3 bases between them. Per germline, CDR1 SGHTA and CDR2 FQGNSA. There are 13 residues in the CDR3. CDR3 sequence: CASSFSSNQPQHF. Here the CDR3 DNA reads TGTGCCAGCAGCTTTTCTAGCAATCAGCCCCAGCATTTT.

As concerns this clone: The sample carries other DNA sequences with the same CDR3. The chain is built from TRBV18 and TRBJ1-5; 7 bases align to TRBD1. This CDR3 has 14 amino acids. Germline CDR1 is KGHSH and CDR2 is LQKENI. V lost 3 bases to trimming and J lost 7 bases; unmatched junction nucleotides: 6. The CDR3 spells CASSPSGGGQPQHF. The CDR3 DNA is TGTGCCAGCTCACCCTCAGGGGGAGGCCAGCCCCAGCATTTT. Full variable domain (rest looked up from reference TRBV18 and TRBJ1-5): NAGVMQNPRHLVRRRGQEARLRCSPMKGHSHVYWYRQLPEEGLKFMVYLQKENIIDESGMPKERFSAEFPKEGPSILRIQQVVRGDSAAYFCASSPSGGGQPQHFGDGTRLSIL.

The gene calls are TRBV21-1 and TRBJ2-2; the table assigns TRBD1, which was not confirmed against the DNA. TRBV21-1 is labeled a pseudogene. The CDR3 has 13 residues. This CDR3 reads CASSKRQGKELFF. The CDR3 coding sequence is TGTGCCAGCAGCAAAAGACAGGGTAAGGAGCTGTTTTTT.

The CDR3 here is CASSYAKAGSGELFF. The CDR3 DNA follows: TGTGCCAGCAGTTACGCTAAGGCAGGGTCCGGGGAGCTGTTTTTT. The chain joins TRBV6-6 to TRBJ2-2; D is possibly TRBD1 (5 bases). The CDR3 has 15 residues. V lost 2 bases and J 6 bases, leaving 13 bases between the germline ends. From germline, CDR1 is MNHNY and CDR2 SVGAGI (reference sequence).

The V and J genes are TRBV19 and TRBJ2-2; 8 nucleotides align to TRBD1. The trim removed 2 bases at V and 2 bases at J, leaving 10 bases unmatched. The CDR3 is 18 residues long. Germline V gives CDR1 LNHDA, CDR2 SQIVND (reference sequence). CDR3 loop: CASSIQLMTGVNTGELFF. For the CDR3, the DNA is TGTGCCAGTAGTATACAACTCATGACAGGGGTCAACACCGGGGAGCTGTTTTTT.

The genes are TRBV4-1 and TRBJ1-5; no reliable D call. CDR3 length: 16 amino acids. V was trimmed by 3 bases and J by 0 bases, leaving 12 bases between them. CDR1 and CDR2 from the germline V gene are MGHRA and YSYEKL. Written as DNA, the CDR3 is TGCGCCAGCAGCCACCCTGTAGTGAGTAGCAATCAGCCCCAGCATTTT. Protein: CASSHPVVSSNQPQHF.

The genes are TRBV5-1 and TRBJ1-2; a weak D match, TRBD1 (6 bases). V gave up 4 bases and J gave up 8 bases, with 15 bases separating them. The CDR3 extends over 13 amino acids. Germline CDR1 reads SGHRS; CDR2 reads YFSETQ. The CDR3 is CASSPLTGHGYTF. The CDR3 DNA is TGCGCCAGCAGCCCCTTAACAGGGCACGGCTACACCTTC.

The V call is TRBV5-6, the J call TRBJ1-6; D is possibly TRBD1 (5 bases). The CDR3 sequence is 16 residues long. The V and J ends lost 4 bases and 12 bases respectively, with 23 bases between them. Germline values: CDR1 SGHDT, CDR2 YYEEEE. CDR3 bases: TGTGCCAGCAGCCTAAATGACAGACCCTCCTCCGGACCCCTCCACTTT. This encodes CASSLNDRPSSGPLHF.

The chain employs TRBV30 and TRBJ1-5; the D gene is possibly TRBD1 (5 bases). The CDR3 totals 14 residues. Trimming took 2 bases from V and 0 from J, leaving 8 bases between them. Germline values: CDR1 GTSNPN, CDR2 SVGIG (reference sequence). This CDR3 is CAWSTRVSNQPQHF. Written as DNA, the CDR3 is TGTGCCTGGAGTACCAGGGTTAGCAATCAGCCCCAGCATTTT.